The TCR beta chain under discussion was sequenced for a study of cytomegalovirus exposure and HLA in healthy donors. Study-level information: About 179 million T cells yielded roughly 120 million unique TCR beta sequences in earlier analysis.

Amplification used 60 Vbeta primers and 13 Jbeta primers. The data were produced by immunoSEQ multiplex PCR, yet TCRdb's version contains in-frame clones alone and is incomplete. The sample consists of fewer than 150,000 clones, 70% to 80% of them appearing once. Study-level results: The classifier reportedly diagnosed cytomegalovirus status with high sensitivity and specificity. Reportedly, fewer N-insertions than the approximately 700-donor mean appeared in an Asian-associated ancestry cluster in a later analysis.

In regard to this clone: The antigen is unknown.

The germline V and J ends were trimmed by 3 bases and 2 bases, with 12 bases remaining between them. There are 14 residues in the CDR3. Germline loops: CDR1 SGHRS, CDR2 YFSETQ. The chain joins TRBV5-1 to TRBJ2-7, with a possible D match to TRBD2 (5 bases). This sequence was found in a man aged 18 to 29 in good health and CMV-seronegative. Sequenced sample: PBMCs. CDR3 protein: CASSSDEGTYEQYF. In DNA form, the CDR3 reads TGCGCCAGCAGCTCGGACGAGGGCACCTACGAGCAGTACTTC.